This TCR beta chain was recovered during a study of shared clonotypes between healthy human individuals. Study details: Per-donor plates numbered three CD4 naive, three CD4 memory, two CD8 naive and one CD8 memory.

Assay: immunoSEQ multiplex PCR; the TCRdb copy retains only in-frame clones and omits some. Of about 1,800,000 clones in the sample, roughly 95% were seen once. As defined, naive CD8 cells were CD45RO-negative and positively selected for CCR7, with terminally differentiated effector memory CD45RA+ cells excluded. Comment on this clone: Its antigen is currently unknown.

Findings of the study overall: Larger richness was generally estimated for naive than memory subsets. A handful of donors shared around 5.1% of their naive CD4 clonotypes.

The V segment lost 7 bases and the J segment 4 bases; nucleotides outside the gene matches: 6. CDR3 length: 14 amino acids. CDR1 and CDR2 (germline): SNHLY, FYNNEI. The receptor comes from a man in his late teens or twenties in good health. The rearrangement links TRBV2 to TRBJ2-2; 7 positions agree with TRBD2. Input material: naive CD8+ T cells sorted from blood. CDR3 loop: CASIRGSGTGELFF. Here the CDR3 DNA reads TGTGCCAGCATACGCGGGAGCGGCACCGGGGAGCTGTTTTTT.